This record looks at one T cell receptor (beta chain) sequence and its context. The antigen remains undetermined. The CDR3 totals 14 residues. V shed 5 bases and J 2 bases; nucleotides not matched to a gene: 3. Germline CDR1 and CDR2: SGHVS and FQNEAQ. The repertoire was sequenced with immunoSEQ multiplex PCR; TCRdb's copy has only in-frame clones and lacks some. The sample has roughly 66,000 clones, roughly 89% seen once. The data derive from a study of Tregs in tolerant kidney transplant recipients. On the study more broadly: Recipients received nonmyeloablative bone marrow transplants from related graft donors, with transient mixed chimerism.

Unstimulated regulatory T cells (CD4+CD25+CD127-), CD4+CD25- non-regulatory cells, CD4 and CD8 cells were FACS-sorted from thawed PBMCs. Regarding the study as a whole: The most relevant donor-specific Treg TCRbeta repertoire apparently came from expansion with activated donor B cells. Donor-specific Treg expansion exceeded global Treg expansion in tolerant patients, suggesting antigen drive.

The sample was CD8+ T cells from blood, taken before the transplant. The chain employs TRBV7-8 and TRBJ2-7; the match to TRBD1 covers 10 bases. This clonotype originated in a human donor who received a combined kidney and bone marrow transplant. Here the CDR3 reads CASSTGQGAYEQYF. DNA for the CDR3: TGTGCCAGCAGCACTGGACAGGGGGCCTACGAGCAGTACTTC.